Included here is one T cell receptor beta chain sequence, with context. The antigen is undetermined. A read error may produce the germline difference seen at one junction end. This sample was taken from a study of cytomegalovirus exposure and HLA in healthy donors. Study-wide context: Drawn from HLA-typed donors, around 85 million unique TCRs were held in an early data release. Findings of the study overall: Analysis was carried out at a later point, and it linked a missense DCLRE1C variant to TCR beta V- and J-gene trimming. Fewer N-insertions (relative to the roughly 700-donor mean) were reportedly seen in an Asian-associated ancestry cluster in a later analysis.

PCR was performed using 60 Vbeta and 13 Jbeta primers. Per the study methods: Unique TCR beta chains numbered around 80 million in a later analysis, with roughly 9.9 million shared. Assay used: immunoSEQ multiplex PCR; TCRdb lists only in-frame clones, some missing. That table gives V, J and clone size, and the DNA gave D and trimming. The sample yields 95,000 to 100,000 clones, 60% to 85% seen once. The germline V gene encodes CDR1 ENHRY and CDR2 SYGVKD. There are 13 residues in the CDR3. Source material: PBMCs. This clonotype was obtained from a man aged 50 to 59 in good health and CMV-seronegative. The chain couples TRBV10-3 to TRBJ2-5; the D gene is possibly TRBD1 (6 bases). DNA of the CDR3: TGTGCCACCAGTGGGGACAACCAAGAGACCCAGTACTTC. It yields the protein CATSGDNQETQYF.